These 3 T cell receptor beta chains originate from one sample sequenced in a study of shared clonotypes between healthy human individuals. Clones were read by immunoSEQ multiplex PCR, and TCRdb kept only the in-frame ones, dropping some. The data contain 2,500,000 or so clones, around 90% of them singletons. Specimen: naive CD4+ T cells sorted from blood. The subset here: CD45RA+ positively selected. The receptors here all came from a man aged 18 to 35 in good health.

As DNA, the CDR3 is TGTGCCAGCAGCTTACGGGGACCCTACAATGAGCAGTTCTTC. This encodes CASSLRGPYNEQFF. The chain has TRBV11-2 and TRBJ2-1, with D perhaps TRBD1 or TRBD2 (5 bases each). The CDR3 consists of 14 residues. CDR1 and CDR2 from the germline V gene are SGHAT and FQNNGV. Trimming stripped 2 bases from V and 2 bases from J, with 7 bases between.

The CDR3 DNA sequence: TGTGCCAGCAGCTTTGATGGTGGGATGAACACTGAAGCTTTCTTT. This gives the protein CASSFDGGMNTEAFF. The J gene is TRBJ1-1, the V gene TRBV7-2, with D unclear. CDR3 size: 15 residues. Germline V gene sequence: CDR1 SGHTA, CDR2 FQGNSA. V lost 3 bases and J lost 0, with 11 bases in between.

A remark on this clone: Other DNA sequences in this sample translate to the same CDR3. The V and J genes are TRBV2 and TRBJ2-1; the match to TRBD2 covers 15 bases. Trimming removed 4 bases from V and 7 bases from J; junction bases left unmatched: 2. The CDR3 has 15 residues. Germline-derived CDR1 and CDR2 are SNHLY and FYNNEI. In DNA form, the CDR3 reads TGTGCCAGCAGTGTGGGACTAGCGGGAGGTAATGAGCAGTTCTTC. This encodes CASSVGLAGGNEQFF. Combining the CDR3 with reference TRBV2 and TRBJ2-1 gives the whole variable domain EPEVTQTPSHQVTQMGQEVILRCVPISNHLYFYWYRQILGQKVEFLVSFYNNEISEKSEIFDDQFSVERPDGSNFTLKIRSTKLEDSAMYFCASSVGLAGGNEQFFGPGTRLTVL.